Each of the 10 T cell receptor beta chains below was sequenced from the same sample in a study of PD-L1 blockade in urothelial cancer. Produced via immunoSEQ multiplex PCR; TCRdb's table is partial and in-frame only. Here the sample spans 90,000 to 130,000 clones, roughly 90% being singletons. The time point here: peripheral blood 6 weeks after treatment start. The specimen comprised PBMCs, sampled around atezolizumab (anti-PD-L1) treatment. These receptor sequences come from a man between 60 and 70 years old with urothelial cancer.

CDR3 amino acids: CASSYSEGSNYGYTF. The CDR3 bases are TGTGCCAGCAGTTACTCGGAGGGATCCAACTATGGCTACACCTTC. The chain uses TRBV6-5 and TRBJ1-2, with D unresolved. Germline V gene lookup returns CDR1 MNHEY and CDR2 SVGAGI. Deletions cut 0 bases from V and 2 bases from J, with 10 bases between. This CDR3 has 15 residues.

This clone has a single count. V is TRBV9 and J is TRBJ2-1; D possibly corresponds to TRBD1 (6 bases). The CDR3 is 16 amino acids. Germline V lookup: CDR1 SGDLS, CDR2 YYNGEE. V was pared by 0 bases and J by 7 bases, with 17 bases between. The CDR3 spells CASSVDPTGRRNEQFF. As DNA, the CDR3 is TGTGCCAGCAGCGTAGACCCGACAGGCCGAAGGAATGAGCAGTTCTTC.

The genes are TRBV9 and TRBJ2-7; 9 bases are shared with TRBD2. Per germline, CDR1 SGDLS and CDR2 YYNGEE. This CDR3 comprises 17 residues. The V gene end was trimmed by 0 bases and the J gene end by 7 bases; junction bases not matched to a gene: 14. CDR3 in DNA: TGTGCCAGCAGCGTAGCCCCAGCGGGGGGTCCGATGGGTGAGCAGTACTTC. Encoded protein: CASSVAPAGGPMGEQYF.

The J gene is TRBJ2-6, the V gene TRBV7-2; 9 nucleotides agree with TRBD2. Germline V lookup: CDR1 SGHTA, CDR2 FQGNSA. The CDR3 consists of 15 residues. The ends lost 5 bases at V and 4 bases at J; junction bases unmatched: 3. The chain's CDR3 is CASSRGGGGANVLTF. CDR3 sequence (DNA): TGTGCCAGCAGCCGCGGGGGGGGCGGGGCCAACGTCCTGACTTTC.

The rearrangement uses TRBV4-3 and TRBJ2-3; D remains unclear. V lost 0 bases and J 2 bases, leaving 6 bases between the germline ends. The CDR3 is 14 amino acids. CDR1 is LGHNA and CDR2 is YSLEER in the germline V gene. The CDR3 loop is CASSQDRYTDTQYF. As DNA, the CDR3 is TGCGCCAGCAGCCAAGACAGGTACACAGATACGCAGTATTTT.

The chain recombines TRBV10-3 with TRBJ1-5, with 7 bases lining up with TRBD1. The CDR3 totals 13 residues. Losses at the gene ends were 4 bases for V and 6 bases for J; bases not matched to a gene: 3. Germline assignment: CDR1 ENHRY and CDR2 SYGVKD. In nucleotides, the CDR3 is TGTGCCATCAGTGGGGACAGAGCTCAGCCCCAGCATTTT. Amino acids: CAISGDRAQPQHF.

The genes are TRBV6-6 and TRBJ1-4; no clear D gene. The V end was cut by 5 bases, the J end by 0 bases, with 7 bases between. CDR1 and CDR2 from the germline V gene are MNHNY and SVGAGI (reference sequence). CDR3 size: 14 residues. DNA of the CDR3: TGTGCCAGCAGTGACGGAGCAACTAATGAAAAACTGTTTTTT. Its protein is CASSDGATNEKLFF.

J is TRBJ2-1 and V is TRBV9; D might be TRBD1 (6 bases). This CDR3 spans 14 amino acids. Germline CDR1 SGDLS, CDR2 YYNGEE. V was clipped by 7 bases and J by 4 bases, with 15 bases between them. CDR3 coding DNA: TGTGCCAGCTCGGTCGCGCAGGGGTACAATGAGCAGTTCTTC. It translates to CASSVAQGYNEQFF.

The CDR3, as DNA: TGCGCCAGCAGCCAAGATTTTTCAAGCGGGGTAAGAGACAATGAGCAGTTCTTC. Translation gives CASSQDFSSGVRDNEQFF. The chain is built from TRBV4-3 and TRBJ2-1; 7 bases line up with TRBD2. Germline CDR1 reads LGHNA; CDR2 reads YSLEER. The CDR3 is 18 amino acids. With 0 bases clipped from V and 5 bases from J, the junction kept 13 bases outside the gene matches.

The CDR3 DNA reads as TGTGCCAGCAGGACCACAGGGGGCCGGTACACCGGGGAGCTGTTTTTT. It yields the protein CASRTTGGRYTGELFF. The J gene is TRBJ2-2, the V gene TRBV5-6, with 9 bases matching TRBD1. CDR3 length equals 16 residues. The junction had 8 bases not matched to a gene; V was cut back by 5 bases and J by 3 bases. Germline assignment: CDR1 SGHDT and CDR2 YYEEEE.